This TCR beta chain was sequenced during a study of T cell responses to AZD1222 COVID-19 vaccine. Study-level results: The reported proportion of spike-specific TCRs targeting unmutated variant regions was nearly half. Spike-specific TCR breadth rose after two AZD1222 doses, and depth rose as well. Baseline seropositivity characterized only six AZD1222 recipients.

Sequencing was performed with immunoSEQ multiplex PCR; in TCRdb, only in-frame clones are kept and a portion is missing. The sample has 140,000 to 150,000 clones; 88% are singletons. V was clipped by 3 bases and J by 2 bases, with 11 bases between them. The CDR3 runs to 15 residues. Per germline, CDR1 LNHDA and CDR2 SQIVND (reference sequence). Regarding this clone: Its target is unknown.

The sample consisted of peripheral blood, taken 28 days after the second dose of the MenACWY control vaccine. This TCR derives from an adult who received the MenACWY meningococcal vaccine as a control. The rearrangement links TRBV19 to TRBJ2-1; D unclear. The CDR3 bases are TGTGCCAGTAGTATCTCTAGTATCCCCTACAATGAGCAGTTCTTC. Translation: CASSISSIPYNEQFF.